This TCR beta chain is drawn from a study of patients and donors after allogeneic stem cell transplantation. Germline CDR1 is DFQATT and CDR2 is SNEGSKA (reference sequence). This CDR3 is built from 13 residues. V lost 5 bases and J lost 4, with 14 bases in between. A few counts support this clonotype. TCRdb ran MiXCR on the RT-PCR reads and lists one entry per CDR3 protein. The repertoire consists of fewer than 250,000 distinct CDR3 sequences, with 11% to 15% occurring once and the leading ten covering roughly 12%. V gene TRBV20-1 combines with J gene TRBJ2-5; either TRBD1 or TRBD2 may supply D (6 bases each). The sequence was obtained from a human donor who was either an allogeneic HSCT recipient or a stem cell or donor lymphocyte infusion donor (not recorded which). It is not recorded whose cells these are; they may come from a transplant donor. The material sequenced was blood, either unsorted or a sorted T cell fraction (not recorded which). The CDR3 sequence: CSAVRGLAETQYF. The CDR3 nucleotides read TGCAGTGCTGTCCGGGGGCTAGCAGAGACCCAGTACTTC.